The 25 T cell receptor beta chains below were found in one sample sequenced in a study of blood T cells in healthy people across ages. A second PCR of 7 to 11 cycles used a sample-barcoded 5' primer and a J-beta primer mix. TCRdb called the 5' RACE reads again in MiXCR, with one record for every CDR3 protein. Among around 710,000 distinct CDR3 sequences, roughly 44% were seen once, and the ten largest hold around a fifth. Sequences were obtained from blood. The receptors were gathered from a woman aged 55-69 years in good health.

This clonotype occurred a few times. The J gene is TRBJ2-3, the V gene TRBV9; a weak D match, TRBD1 (6 bases). Germline loops: CDR1 SGDLS, CDR2 YYNGEE. The ends were cut back, 4 bases at V and 0 bases at J, with 9 bases in the middle. This CDR3 contains 14 residues. The CDR3 DNA sequence: TGTGCCAGCAGCAATGGGGGCAGCACAGATACGCAGTATTTT. This sequence encodes CASSNGGSTDTQYF.

The chain joins TRBV12-3 or TRBV12-4 to TRBJ2-6; D is possibly TRBD1 (5 bases). Trimming took off 5 bases at V and 6 bases at J, with 14 bases between the two ends. The CDR3 consists of 15 residues. CDR3 amino acids: CASSPQTVSANVLTF. The CDR3 coding sequence is TGTGCCAGCAGTCCTCAGACAGTGTCGGCCAACGTCCTGACTTTC.

This clonotype was counted between two and nine times. This rearrangement joins TRBV12-3 or TRBV12-4 to TRBJ1-6; D is possibly TRBD1 (5 bases). V dropped 1 base and J dropped 7 bases, with 14 bases sitting between them. The CDR3 is 16 amino acids. CDR3 nucleotides: TGTGCCAGCAGTTTAGGTCTCAGGGTAACGAATTCACCCCTCCACTTT. This translates into CASSLGLRVTNSPLHF.

This clonotype was picked up many times. This chain links TRBV29-1 with TRBJ2-1; no clear D gene. Germline values: CDR1 SQVTM, CDR2 ANQGSEA. V lost 4 bases, J lost 6 bases, and 19 bases lay in between. CDR3 length: 15 residues. The CDR3 reads CSVVRWIDGSNEQFF. The CDR3 DNA reads TGCAGCGTTGTGAGATGGATCGATGGCTCCAATGAGCAGTTCTTC.

This clonotype was counted only a few times. CDR3 DNA sequence: TGCGCCAGCAGCCCCGGACAGGGGGTTTCAGAGACCCAGTACTTC. This sequence encodes CASSPGQGVSETQYF. This rearrangement joins TRBV4-3 to TRBJ2-5; TRBD1 aligns across 10 bases. Looked up from germline, CDR1 is LGHNA and CDR2 is YSLEER. V was clipped by 4 bases and J by 4 bases; unmatched bases: 6. The CDR3 length is 15 residues.

This chain joins TRBV12-5 and TRBJ2-7; D gene ambiguous. This CDR3 comprises 12 residues. The V and J ends lost 2 bases and 7 bases respectively, with 9 bases between them. Germline assignment: CDR1 LGHNT and CDR2 FRNRAP. Here the CDR3 DNA reads TGTGCTAGTGGTTTGTTCGGCCAGGAGCAGTACTTC. Translating gives CASGLFGQEQYF.

The chain employs TRBV5-1 and TRBJ2-1; D gene uncertain. The CDR3 is 12 amino acids. Germline V lookup: CDR1 SGHRS, CDR2 YFSETQ. Between the trimmed V and J ends, which lost 1 base and 5 bases, there was a span of 4 bases. The CDR3, as DNA: TGCGCCAGCAGCTTGATGCACAATGAGCAGTTCTTC. Amino acids: CASSLMHNEQFF.

This clonotype was recorded once. A clone one base away is much larger, so this may be a read error. This rearrangement joins TRBV7-2 to TRBJ1-4; D not resolved. CDR3 length: 14 amino acids. Germline assignment: CDR1 SGHTA and CDR2 FQGNSA. Trimming took off 5 bases at V and 0 bases at J, with 7 bases between the two ends. The CDR3 loop reads CASSPLATNEKLFF. For the CDR3, the DNA is TGTGCCAGCAGCCCACTTGCAACTAATGAAAAACTGTTTTTT.

The chain carries TRBV7-9 and TRBJ2-1; D perhaps matches TRBD1 (5 bases). The germline CDR1 and CDR2 sequences are SEHNR and FQNEAQ (reference sequence). The V and J ends lost 2 bases and 6 bases respectively, with 11 bases between them. CDR3 length equals 14 residues. The CDR3 sequence is CASSLRGRANEQFF. The CDR3 bases are TGTGCCAGCAGCTTACGCGGCAGGGCCAATGAGCAGTTCTTC.

This clonotype was seen a handful of times. The CDR3 reads CSVERVGSGGADTQYF. CDR3 nucleotides: TGCAGCGTTGAAAGGGTTGGTAGCGGGGGGGCAGATACGCAGTATTTT. V gene TRBV29-1 combines with J gene TRBJ2-3; the match to TRBD2 covers 11 bases. V lost 2 bases to trimming and J lost 4 bases; unmatched junction nucleotides: 8. This CDR3 is built from 16 residues. CDR1 and CDR2 from the germline V gene are SQVTM and ANQGSEA.

The chain joins TRBV5-1 to TRBJ2-1, with 9 bases matching TRBD1. After removal of 4 bases from V and 15 bases from J, the junction contained 17 bases not matched to a gene. The germline V gene encodes CDR1 SGHRS and CDR2 YFSETQ. This CDR3 contains 15 residues. CDR3 amino acids: CASSRTGGRQETRFF. CDR3 DNA: TGCGCCAGCAGCCGTACAGGGGGCAGGCAAGAGACCCGGTTCTTC.

This chain uses TRBV5-1 with TRBJ2-5; the match to TRBD1 covers 10 bases. Per the germline V gene, CDR1 is SGHRS and CDR2 is YFSETQ. The CDR3 spans 14 residues. With 4 bases clipped from V and 11 bases from J, the junction kept 11 bases outside the gene matches. The CDR3, as DNA: TGCGCCAGCAGCCGTGGGGACAGGGGTGGTGAGCAGTACTTC. Its translation is CASSRGDRGGEQYF. The full variable domain, completed using reference TRBV5-1 and TRBJ2-5, is KAGVTQTPRYLIKTRGQQVTLSCSPISGHRSVSWYQQTPGQGLQFLFEYFSETQRNKGNFPGRFSGRQFSNSRSEMNVSTLELGDSALYLCASSRGDRGGEQYFGPGTRLLVL.

V is TRBV28 and J is TRBJ1-5; TRBD1 might be the D (6 bases). In germline, CDR1 is MDHEN, CDR2 SYDVKM. The ends were cut back, 6 bases at V and 4 bases at J, with 22 bases in the middle. This CDR3 is 17 amino acids long. The CDR3, as DNA: TGTGCCAGCAGCCCTTCAGGGGCCGAGCCCACTAATCAGCCCCAGCATTTT. Translating gives CASSPSGAEPTNQPQHF.

This clonotype was seen more than once but under ten times. The chain uses TRBV10-3 and TRBJ2-7; 7 bases are a match to TRBD2. The length of the CDR3 is 15 residues. Looked up from germline, CDR1 is ENHRY and CDR2 is SYGVKD. V lost 2 bases and J lost 7; bases outside the gene matches: 11. This CDR3 is CAISEGGVPYNEQYF. The CDR3 DNA is TGTGCCATCAGTGAGGGGGGGGTTCCCTACAATGAGCAGTACTTC.

Only a few counts were recorded for this clonotype. This rearrangement joins TRBV7-2 to TRBJ1-1; 10 nucleotides line up with TRBD1. Germline V gene data show CDR1 as SGHTA and CDR2 as FQGNSA. V shed 6 bases, J shed 0 bases, and the junction held 7 bases outside the gene matches. The CDR3 loop spans 16 amino acids. The CDR3 coding sequence is TGTGCCAGCAGTAGAGGACAGGGGGTCGTGAACACTGAAGCTTTCTTT. It codes for CASSRGQGVVNTEAFF.

V gene TRBV6-5 combines with J gene TRBJ2-7; D is ambiguous. CDR1 is MNHEY and CDR2 is SVGAGI in the germline V gene. V was trimmed by 0 bases and J by 0 bases, leaving 15 bases between them. The CDR3 runs to 17 residues. This chain's CDR3 is CASSYSNTPHFSYEQYF. CDR3 sequence (DNA): TGTGCCAGCAGTTACTCGAATACACCCCACTTCTCCTACGAGCAGTACTTC.

The V gene is TRBV19, the J gene TRBJ1-2; 7 bases map to TRBD1. The CDR3 contains 13 residues. Germline CDR1 is LNHDA and CDR2 is SQIVND (reference sequence). V lost 7 bases, J lost 4 bases, and 6 bases stayed unmatched. In DNA, the CDR3 is TGTGCCAGTACTGGGACAGAGATCTATGGCTACACCTTC. Translation: CASTGTEIYGYTF.

This clonotype occurred a few times. V is TRBV4-3 and J is TRBJ2-4; 7 nucleotides align to TRBD2. The germline CDR1 and CDR2 sequences are LGHNA and YSLEER. J lost 2 bases, V lost 1 base, and 8 bases had no gene match. The CDR3 is 17 amino acids. The CDR3 DNA reads TGCGCCAGCAGCCAAGGGGAGGGTGGGGTGTCCAAAAACATTCAGTACTTC. It yields the protein CASSQGEGGVSKNIQYF.

This clonotype was observed once. Possible read error: a much larger clone is one base away. This rearrangement joins TRBV7-2 to TRBJ2-3; D unclear. The germline CDR1 and CDR2 sequences are SGHTA and FQGNSA. Trimming pared 0 bases from V and 0 bases from J, leaving 10 bases between. The CDR3 loop spans 16 amino acids. The CDR3 loop reads CASSLAAGTSTDTQYF. The CDR3 DNA reads as TGTGCCAGCAGCTTAGCGGCAGGAACTAGCACAGATACGCAGTATTTT.

This clonotype was observed a handful of times. CDR3 region: CASSYSNEGGETQYF. CDR3 bases: TGTGCCAGCAGTTACTCGAATGAGGGGGGTGAGACCCAGTACTTC. This rearrangement joins TRBV6-6 to TRBJ2-5; tentatively, D is TRBD1 or TRBD2 (6 bases each). The germline CDR1 and CDR2 sequences are MNHNY and SVGAGI (reference sequence). The CDR3 runs 15 residues. V was shortened by 0 bases and J by 5 bases, with 13 bases between the two germline ends.

This chain connects TRBV21-1 to TRBJ2-7; the tabulated D call, TRBD1, remains unverified against the DNA. TRBV21-1 is recorded as a pseudogene. The CDR3 runs 18 residues. CDR3 residues: CASSNKNAGTGDSYEQYF. CDR3 nucleotides: TGTGCCAGCAGCAACAAAAACGCCGGGACAGGGGACTCCTACGAGCAGTACTTC.

This rearrangement joins TRBV14 to TRBJ2-3; 8 bases map to TRBD2. Germline-derived CDR1 and CDR2 are SGHDN and FVKESK. The V gene end was trimmed by 4 bases and the J gene end by 2 bases; junction bases not matched to a gene: 17. The length of the CDR3 is 19 residues. This CDR3 reads CASSPPGAGGPVDTDTQYF. CDR3 nucleotide sequence: TGTGCCAGCAGCCCCCCTGGGGCGGGGGGACCCGTAGACACAGATACGCAGTATTTT. The full variable domain, with the rest looked up from reference TRBV14 and TRBJ2-3, is EAGVTQFPSHSVIEKGQTVTLRCDPISGHDNLYWYRRVMGKEIKFLLHFVKESKQDESGMPNNRFLAERTGGTYSTLKVQPAELEDSGVYFCASSPPGAGGPVDTDTQYFGPGTRLTVL.

The V call is TRBV5-1, the J call TRBJ2-7; D gene uncertain. V was clipped by 0 bases and J by 0 bases, with 16 bases between them. The length of the CDR3 is 17 residues. Germline V lookup: CDR1 SGHRS, CDR2 YFSETQ. The CDR3 loop reads CASSLGRVRVSSYEQYF. CDR3 bases: TGCGCCAGCAGCTTGGGTCGGGTCCGGGTGAGCTCCTACGAGCAGTACTTC. The whole variable domain, filled in from reference TRBV5-1 and TRBJ2-7, reads KAGVTQTPRYLIKTRGQQVTLSCSPISGHRSVSWYQQTPGQGLQFLFEYFSETQRNKGNFPGRFSGRQFSNSRSEMNVSTLELGDSALYLCASSLGRVRVSSYEQYFGPGTRLTVT.

The table lists this clonotype with a few counts. The chain carries TRBV12-3 or TRBV12-4 and TRBJ1-1; D ambiguous. V lost 4 bases and J lost 1, with 7 bases in between. The CDR3 sequence is 13 residues long. CDR3 loop: CASSSPPNTEAFF. The CDR3 nucleotides are TGTGCCAGCAGTTCACCACCGAACACTGAAGCTTTCTTT.

The chain recombines TRBV20-1 with TRBJ2-1; TRBD2 aligns across 13 bases. CDR1 is DFQATT and CDR2 is SNEGSKA in the germline V gene (reference sequence). The CDR3 consists of 14 residues. V was clipped by 6 bases and J by 7 bases; unmatched bases: 6. CDR3 in amino acids: CSAVGLAGSNEQFF. The CDR3 DNA sequence: TGCAGTGCCGTGGGACTAGCGGGATCGAATGAGCAGTTCTTC.